This passage covers 14 T cell receptor beta chains from one sample sequenced in a study of Graves' ophthalmopathy and Graves' hyperthyroidism. RNA transcripts provided the template for amplifying TCR beta CDR3 regions. The library came from an HTBI-primed first-round RT-PCR and a second-round multiplex PCR. A single record per CDR3 protein comes from TCRdb applying MiXCR to the multiplex PCR reads. The sample holds 600,000 to 700,000 distinct CDR3 sequences, 35% to 50% seen once. The sample comprised peripheral blood. Receptors originate from an adult man with Graves' ophthalmopathy.

Details on this clonotype: One junction end disagrees with the germline gene, perhaps due to a read error. V is TRBV12-3 or TRBV12-4 and J is TRBJ2-6, with D maybe TRBD1 (5 bases). The CDR3 is 11 residues long. The DNA for the CDR3 is TGTGCCAGCTCTCTAAGGGGAACTGAAGCTTTC. This translates into CASSLRGTEAF.

Remarks on this clonotype: A read error is possible here, since a much larger clone lies one base away. The CDR3 here is CASSTGQLIEQHF. The CDR3 DNA reads as TGTGCCAGCAGCACGGGACAGCTTATCGAGCAGCACTTC. The chain joins TRBV12-3 or TRBV12-4 to TRBJ2-7; 7 positions agree with TRBD1. The CDR3 extends over 13 amino acids.

Comments on this clonotype: Germline is not matched at one junction end, which may reflect a read error. The V and J genes are TRBV2 and TRBJ2-2, with 8 bases matching TRBD1. Germline V lookup: CDR1 SNHLY, CDR2 FYNNEI. The CDR3 is 15 amino acids. The DNA for the CDR3 is TGTGCCGGCAGTGGGCAGGGGGCTAACACCGGGGAGCTGTTTTTT. Translated: CAGSGQGANTGELFF.

The chain links TRBV6-5 to TRBJ2-7, with D tentatively TRBD2 (7 bases). This CDR3 is 15 amino acids long. V was shortened by 0 bases and J by 4 bases, with 13 bases between the two germline ends. Looked up from germline, CDR1 is MNHEY and CDR2 is SVGAGI. The CDR3: CASSYSGRGRYEQYF. For the CDR3, the DNA is TGTGCCAGCAGTTACTCGGGGCGGGGGCGGTACGAGCAGTACTTC.

As concerns this clonotype: A read error may produce the germline difference seen at one junction end. The rearrangement uses TRBV10-3 and TRBJ1-2; no clear D gene. The CDR3 sequence is 13 residues long. Per germline, CDR1 ENHRY and CDR2 SYGVKD. CDR3: CASSFTRSGGYTF. DNA of the CDR3: TGTGCCAGCAGTTTTACCAGGTCAGGAGGCTACACCTTC.

This clonotype was seen ten or more times. V is TRBV7-2 and J is TRBJ1-5, with no clear D. V was clipped by 1 base and J by 0 bases, with 10 bases between them. Germline values: CDR1 SGHTA, CDR2 FQGNSA. This CDR3 has 16 amino acids. CDR3 in DNA: TGTGCCAGCAGCTTAGTAGGCGGAGCTAGCAATCAGCCCCAGCATTTT. Its translation is CASSLVGGASNQPQHF.

This clonotype has ten or more counts. V gene TRBV7-6 combines with J gene TRBJ2-7; D possibly matches TRBD1 or TRBD2 (5 bases each). Trimming left V 1 base short and J 3 bases short, with 13 bases between. CDR3 length: 15 amino acids. Looked up from germline, CDR1 is SGHVS and CDR2 is FNYEAQ. Written as DNA, the CDR3 is TGTGCCAGCAGCTTAGTCGCCGGGACCCTCTACGAGCAGTACTTC. Translated, it gives CASSLVAGTLYEQYF. Supplemented by reference TRBV7-6 and TRBJ2-7, the full variable domain reads GAGVSQSPRYKVTKRGQDVALRCDPISGHVSLYWYRQALGQGPEFLTYFNYEAQQDKSGLPNDRFSAERPEGSISTLTIQRTEQRDSAMYRCASSLVAGTLYEQYFGPGTRLTVT.

This clonotype was observed at least ten times. This chain connects TRBV7-9 to TRBJ1-3, with D perhaps TRBD1 (5 bases). CDR3 size: 15 residues. The ends were cut back, 8 bases at V and 4 bases at J, with 18 bases in the middle. The germline gives CDR1 SEHNR, CDR2 FQNEAQ (reference sequence). The chain's CDR3 is CASQFSRDGGNTIYF. DNA for the CDR3: TGTGCCAGCCAATTTAGCCGGGACGGAGGAAACACCATATATTTT.

This clonotype was observed many times. The chain links TRBV7-2 to TRBJ1-2; D not certain. The germline V gene has CDR1 SGHTA and CDR2 FQGNSA. This CDR3 has 15 amino acids. Trimming took 1 base from V and 5 from J, leaving 14 bases between them. CDR3 nucleotides: TGTGCCAGCAGCTTAGAAACTCGAACGGGTTATGGCTACACCTTC. As protein: CASSLETRTGYGYTF. Variable domain in full (rest from reference TRBV7-2 and TRBJ1-2): GAGVSQSPSNKVTEKGKDVELRCDPISGHTALYWYRQSLGQGLEFLIYFQGNSAPDKSGLPSDRFSAERTGGSVSTLTIQRTQQEDSAVYLCASSLETRTGYGYTFGSGTRLTVV.

The CDR3: CASKGYEAFF. The CDR3, as DNA: TGTGCCAGCAAAGGCTATGAAGCTTTCTTT. The V call is TRBV25-1, the J call TRBJ1-1; D uncertain. The CDR3 consists of 10 residues. Germline V gene sequence: CDR1 MGHDK, CDR2 SYGVNS. V dropped 7 bases and J dropped 7 bases, with 7 bases sitting between them.

Comments on this clonotype: A clone one base away is much larger, so this may be a read error. J is TRBJ2-7 and V is TRBV10-3, with D perhaps assigned TRBD1 or TRBD2 (6 bases each). The germline V gene encodes CDR1 ENHRY and CDR2 SYGVKD. The CDR3 is 16 residues long. The CDR3 DNA reads as TGTGCCATCGGGGGGCCTGATTCGTCCACTACTTACGAGCAGCACTTC. Encoded protein: CAIGGPDSSTTYEQHF.

This clonotype was observed at least ten times. The J gene is TRBJ2-6, the V gene TRBV10-3; D remains ambiguous. Germline CDR1 reads ENHRY; CDR2 reads SYGVKD. Trimming stripped 3 bases from V and 0 bases from J, with 6 bases between. This CDR3 has 15 amino acids. CDR3 sequence reads: CAISDPVSGANVLTF. The CDR3, as DNA: TGTGCCATCAGTGACCCAGTCTCTGGGGCCAACGTCCTGACTTTC.

The chain combines TRBV9 with TRBJ1-6; D gene uncertain. Trimming took 0 bases from V and 16 from J, leaving 5 bases between them. The V gene's germline CDR1 is SGDLS and CDR2 YYNGEE. The CDR3 length is 10 residues. Here the CDR3 reads CASSVGPLHF. DNA of the CDR3: TGTGCCAGCAGCGTAGGGCCGCTCCACTTT. The full variable domain, its missing parts supplied by reference TRBV9 and TRBJ1-6, is DSGVTQTPKHLITATGQRVTLRCSPRSGDLSVYWYQQSLDQGLQFLIQYYNGEERAKGNILERFSAQQFPDLHSELNLSSLELGDSALYFCASSVGPLHFGNGTRLTVT.

The gene calls are TRBV27 and TRBJ1-2; D is uncertain. V was pared by 1 base and J by 6 bases, with 9 bases between. The CDR3 totals 13 residues. The V gene's germline CDR1 is MNHEY and CDR2 SMNVEV (reference sequence). The CDR3 protein is CASSLFTRNGYTF. CDR3 sequence (DNA): TGTGCCAGCAGTTTATTTACCCGAAATGGCTACACCTTC.